This T cell receptor beta chain originates from a study of beta chain features in type 1 diabetes. Whole-study context: All of the samples together had 107,917,701 sorted cells examined.

One heparinised blood draw, averaging approximately 0.11 L, came from each donor. As for this clone: Its antigen is not identified.

Looked up from germline, CDR1 is KGHSH and CDR2 is LQKENI. This CDR3 is 14 amino acids long. V lost 4 bases and J lost 5; bases outside the gene matches: 7. Overall study results and limits: Among patients with Type 1 diabetes, TCRB CDR3s were moderately but significantly shorter in every one of the four CD4+ subsets. More deletions and fewer insertions at VDJ junctions were seen in type 1 diabetes patients.

Sequencing targeted expressed TCRB transcripts, as all isolated RNA had been reverse transcribed. Profiled with immunoSEQ multiplex PCR; TCRdb holds only in-frame clones, not every one. This sample has about 320,000 clones, with roughly 15% found just once. The sequence was obtained from a young man in good health. Material for sequencing was central memory CD4+ T cells from blood. The chain links TRBV18 to TRBJ1-1; TRBD1 matches at 7 bases. The CDR3 is CASSQIKQGTEAFF. As DNA, the CDR3 is TGTGCCAGCTCACAGATAAAACAGGGGACTGAAGCTTTCTTT.